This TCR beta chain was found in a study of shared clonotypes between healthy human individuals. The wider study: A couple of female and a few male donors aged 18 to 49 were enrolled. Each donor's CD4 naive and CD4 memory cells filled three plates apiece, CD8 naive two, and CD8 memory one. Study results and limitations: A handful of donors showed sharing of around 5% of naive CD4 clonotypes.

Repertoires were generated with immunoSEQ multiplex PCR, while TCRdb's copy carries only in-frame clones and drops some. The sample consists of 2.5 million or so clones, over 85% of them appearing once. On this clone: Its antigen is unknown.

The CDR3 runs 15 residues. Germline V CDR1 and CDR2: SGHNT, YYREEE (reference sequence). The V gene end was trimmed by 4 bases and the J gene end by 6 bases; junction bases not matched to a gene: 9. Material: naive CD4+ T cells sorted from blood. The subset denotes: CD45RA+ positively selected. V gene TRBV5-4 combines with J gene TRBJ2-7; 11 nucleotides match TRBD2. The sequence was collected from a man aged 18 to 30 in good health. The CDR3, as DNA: TGTGCCAGCAGCCGACTACTAGCGGGGGAGCCCGAGCAGTACTTC. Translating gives CASSRLLAGEPEQYF.